One and the same sample provided the 16 T cell receptor beta chains below, sequenced in a study of CD8+CD57+ T cells in acquired aplastic anemia. CD8+CD57+ cell expansion had been shown by flow cytometry in patients chosen for sequencing. TCR beta VDJ and CDR3 were profiled, and genomic DNA was the template. TCRdb passed the reads through MiXCR, listing each CDR3 protein once. Altogether around 430,000 distinct CDR3 sequences are present, roughly a third being singletons, with the ten largest covering roughly 0.8%. Sequenced input: sorted CD4+, CD8+, or CD8+CD57+ T cells (not recorded which) from PBMCs. The receptors were gathered from a human donor with aplastic anemia.

This clonotype has a count of ten or more. The V gene is TRBV25-1, the J gene TRBJ2-1; D uncertain. CDR1 is MGHDK and CDR2 is SYGVNS in the germline V gene. The CDR3 is 15 amino acids. Trimming took 6 bases from V and 0 from J, leaving 12 bases between them. CDR3 residues: CASSDRFSSYNEQFF. The CDR3 DNA sequence: TGTGCCAGCAGCGACCGATTTAGCTCCTACAATGAGCAGTTCTTC.

This chain joins TRBV20-1 and TRBJ2-3; possibly TRBD2 for D (7 bases). V dropped 0 bases and J dropped 5 bases, with 15 bases sitting between them. The length of the CDR3 is 15 residues. Per germline, CDR1 DFQATT and CDR2 SNEGSKA (reference sequence). CDR3 loop: CSARDDGGRIDTQYF. The CDR3 DNA is TGCAGTGCTAGAGATGACGGGGGGCGGATAGATACGCAGTATTTT.

This clonotype was observed once. The chain is built from TRBV5-1 and TRBJ2-1, with TRBD2 matching 13 bases. The CDR3 consists of 16 residues. Trimming cost V 0 bases and J 5 bases; bases outside gene matches: 2. Germline CDR1 and CDR2: SGHRS and YFSETQ. In DNA, the CDR3 is TGCGCCAGCAGCTTGGGGGGACTAGCGGGGAACAATGAGCAGTTCTTC. Its translation: CASSLGGLAGNNEQFF.

This clonotype was counted ten times or more. V and J are TRBV19 and TRBJ2-7; 8 bases match TRBD1. Unmatched junction bases numbered 11, after V lost 7 bases and J lost 3 bases. Per the germline V gene, CDR1 is LNHDA and CDR2 is SQIVND (reference sequence). This CDR3 is built from 15 residues. The CDR3 region is CASNLVGQGSYEQYF. The CDR3 DNA reads as TGTGCCAGTAACCTGGTTGGACAGGGCAGCTACGAGCAGTACTTC.

This clonotype was recorded a few times. The chain carries TRBV4-1 and TRBJ1-1, with TRBD1 matching over 8 bases. V lost 2 bases and J lost 0; bases outside the gene matches: 2. From germline, CDR1 is MGHRA and CDR2 YSYEKL. The CDR3 has 15 residues. The CDR3 sequence is CASSQPTGVNTEAFF. The CDR3 DNA follows: TGCGCCAGCAGCCAACCGACAGGGGTGAACACTGAAGCTTTCTTT.

V gene TRBV5-1 combines with J gene TRBJ2-5; D might be TRBD2 (6 bases). The germline V gene encodes CDR1 SGHRS and CDR2 YFSETQ. Trimming left V 5 bases short and J 3 bases short, with 11 bases between. The CDR3 has 13 residues. The CDR3 DNA sequence: TGCGCCAGCAGTGGGACGGGGGAAGAGACCCAGTACTTC. Its protein is CASSGTGEETQYF. The full variable domain, its missing parts supplied by reference TRBV5-1 and TRBJ2-5, is KAGVTQTPRYLIKTRGQQVTLSCSPISGHRSVSWYQQTPGQGLQFLFEYFSETQRNKGNFPGRFSGRQFSNSRSEMNVSTLELGDSALYLCASSGTGEETQYFGPGTRLLVL.

The chain links TRBV18 to TRBJ2-7, with 10 positions matching TRBD1. The CDR3 extends over 14 amino acids. Looked up from germline, CDR1 is KGHSH and CDR2 is LQKENI. V lost 7 bases, J lost 5 bases, and 8 bases stayed unmatched. The CDR3 reads CASFAGTGAHEQYF. CDR3 in DNA: TGTGCCAGCTTTGCCGGGACAGGGGCCCACGAGCAGTACTTC.

At least ten counts were recorded for this clonotype. The V gene is TRBV20-1, the J gene TRBJ2-2, with TRBD2 matching 11 bases. The CDR3 loop spans 14 amino acids. Germline CDR1 DFQATT, CDR2 SNEGSKA (reference sequence). V lost 6 bases, J lost 0 bases, and 0 bases stayed unmatched. The CDR3 nucleotides read TGCAGTGCGACTAGCGGGACGAACACCGGGGAGCTGTTTTTT. Translation gives CSATSGTNTGELFF.

The genes are TRBV7-4 and TRBJ2-4, with D possibly matching TRBD1 (6 bases). CDR1 SGHVT and CDR2 SQSDAQ come from the germline V gene. V was clipped by 1 base and J by 1 base, with 11 bases between them. This CDR3 has 16 amino acids. CDR3 sequence (DNA): TGTGCCAGCAGCTTAGAGGACAGTGTGGCCAAAAACATTCAGTACTTC. Its translation: CASSLEDSVAKNIQYF.

This clonotype appeared many times. V gene TRBV9 combines with J gene TRBJ2-7; TRBD1 agrees at 9 bases. Germline V lookup: CDR1 SGDLS, CDR2 YYNGEE. V gave up 3 bases and J gave up 7 bases; unmatched junction bases: 11. This CDR3 contains 15 residues. CDR3 sequence: CASSESPGQGLEQYF. Here the CDR3 DNA reads TGTGCCAGCAGCGAGAGTCCGGGACAGGGACTAGAGCAGTACTTC.

This clonotype has at least ten counts. The chain recombines TRBV19 with TRBJ1-1; no firm D call. Looked up from germline, CDR1 is LNHDA and CDR2 is SQIVND (reference sequence). This CDR3 spans 13 amino acids. V lost 1 base and J lost 0, with 3 bases in between. CDR3 residues: CASSIGVNTEAFF. CDR3 sequence (DNA): TGTGCCAGTAGTATAGGGGTGAACACTGAAGCTTTCTTT.

The table lists this clonotype with many counts. The chain is built from TRBV7-2 and TRBJ1-2; D unclear. V lost 0 bases and J lost 2, with 10 bases in between. The CDR3 is made up of 15 amino acids. Germline V lookup: CDR1 SGHTA, CDR2 FQGNSA. CDR3 coding DNA: TGTGCCAGCAGCTTAGCGTTTGACGGCAACTATGGCTACACCTTC. It translates to CASSLAFDGNYGYTF.

This clonotype was seen many times. This sequence joins TRBV19 and TRBJ1-2; D might be TRBD1 (5 bases). Between the trimmed V and J ends, which lost 7 bases and 4 bases, there was a span of 16 bases. The germline V gene encodes CDR1 LNHDA and CDR2 SQIVND (reference sequence). This CDR3 is 14 amino acids long. CDR3 in DNA: TGTGCCAGTACCACTCGGGGGGAGACCTATGGCTACACCTTC. Encoded protein: CASTTRGETYGYTF.

The chain is built from TRBV2 and TRBJ2-7, with TRBD2 as a possible D gene (6 bases). V was clipped by 6 bases and J by 7 bases, with 13 bases between them. The CDR3 consists of 12 residues. Germline V gene sequence: CDR1 SNHLY, CDR2 FYNNEI. The CDR3 coding sequence is TGTGCCAGCAGCCATGACGGGGGTGAGCAGTACTTC. It specifies CASSHDGGEQYF.

This chain links TRBV5-1 with TRBJ2-2, with D hard to call. CDR1 SGHRS and CDR2 YFSETQ come from the germline V gene. V lost 4 bases, J lost 4 bases, and 8 bases lay in between. This CDR3 is 13 amino acids long. CDR3 sequence: CASSQQSTGELFF. The DNA of the CDR3 is TGCGCCAGCAGCCAACAGAGCACCGGGGAGCTGTTTTTT.

This CDR3 reads CASSPNAPGEFTEAFF. The CDR3 nucleotides are TGTGCCAGCAGCCCAAACGCCCCAGGGGAGTTTACTGAAGCTTTCTTT. V gene TRBV7-3 combines with J gene TRBJ1-1, with D maybe TRBD1 (6 bases). CDR3 length: 16 amino acids. In germline, CDR1 is SGHTA, CDR2 FQGTGA. With 5 bases removed from V and 5 bases from J, the gap between germline ends came to 21 bases.